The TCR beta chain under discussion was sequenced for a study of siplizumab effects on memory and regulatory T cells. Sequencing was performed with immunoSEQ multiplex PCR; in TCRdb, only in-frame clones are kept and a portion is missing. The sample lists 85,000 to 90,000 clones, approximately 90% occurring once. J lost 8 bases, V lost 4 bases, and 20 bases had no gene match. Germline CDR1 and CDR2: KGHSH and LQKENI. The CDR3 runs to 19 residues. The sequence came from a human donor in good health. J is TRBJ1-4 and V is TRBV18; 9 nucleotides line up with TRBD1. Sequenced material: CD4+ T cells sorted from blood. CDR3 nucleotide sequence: TGTGCCAGCTCACGCCTCGTCGGACAGGGGCAAATTAGTATGGAAAAACTGTTTTTT. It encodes CASSRLVGQGQISMEKLFF.